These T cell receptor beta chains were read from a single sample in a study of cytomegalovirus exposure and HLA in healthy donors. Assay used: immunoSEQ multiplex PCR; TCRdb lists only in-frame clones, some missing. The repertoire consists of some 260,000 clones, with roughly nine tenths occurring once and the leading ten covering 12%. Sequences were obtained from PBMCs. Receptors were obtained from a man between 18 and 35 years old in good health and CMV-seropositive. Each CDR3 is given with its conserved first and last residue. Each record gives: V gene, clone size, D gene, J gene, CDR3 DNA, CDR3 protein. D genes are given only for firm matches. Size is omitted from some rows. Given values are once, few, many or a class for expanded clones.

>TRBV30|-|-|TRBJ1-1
TGTGCCTGGAGTGCGACCCACGGCACTGAAGCTTTCTTT
CAWSATHGTEAFF
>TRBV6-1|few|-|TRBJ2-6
TGTGCCAGCAGTGAAGACAGCTCTGGGGCCAACGTCCTGACTTTC
CASSEDSSGANVLTF
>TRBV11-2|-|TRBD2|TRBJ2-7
TGTGCCAGCAGCCCTACTAGAGGACTAGCGGCTTACGAGCAGTACTTC
CASSPTRGLAAYEQYF
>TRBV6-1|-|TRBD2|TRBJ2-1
TGTGCCAGCAGTCTGACTAGCGGGGGGTACAATGAGCAGTTCTTC
CASSLTSGGYNEQFF
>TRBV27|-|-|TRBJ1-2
TGTGCCAGCAGTTTTCTTCCCCTGACACAAAACTATGGCTACACCTTC
CASSFLPLTQNYGYTF
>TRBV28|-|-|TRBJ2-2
TGTGCCAGCAGTTCCCAATGGGGCGGGGAGCTGTTTTTT
CASSSQWGGELFF
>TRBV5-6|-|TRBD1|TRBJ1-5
TGTGCCAGCAGCCTGTGGACAGGGGGCGGACAGCCCCAGCATTTT
CASSLWTGGGQPQHF
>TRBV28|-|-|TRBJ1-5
TGTGCCAGCAGTACGGCCTTTCGGGGCAATCAGCCCCAGCATTTT
CASSTAFRGNQPQHF
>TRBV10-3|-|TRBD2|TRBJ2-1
TGTGCCATCAGTGAGTCGAGACTAGCGGGAGGGCGACTCTACAATGAGCAGTTCTTC
CAISESRLAGGRLYNEQFF
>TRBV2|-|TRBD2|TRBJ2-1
TGTGCCATCCCTGGGACTAGCGTTTACAATGAGCAGTTCTTC
CAIPGTSVYNEQFF
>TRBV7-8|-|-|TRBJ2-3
TGTGCCAGCAGCCTAGGGACCGCCTTATGGGATACGCAGTATTTT
CASSLGTALWDTQYF
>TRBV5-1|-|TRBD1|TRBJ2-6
TGCGCCAGCAGCTTGGTAGTCCTGACAGGGGGCTCCGGGGCCAACGTCCTGACTTTC
CASSLVVLTGGSGANVLTF
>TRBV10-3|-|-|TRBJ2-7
TGTGCCACCTCCGGGTTGAACGAGCAGTACTTC
CATSGLNEQYF
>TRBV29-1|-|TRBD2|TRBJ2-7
TGCAGCGTTGAAAGCGGGGCCTACGAGCAGTACTTC
CSVESGAYEQYF
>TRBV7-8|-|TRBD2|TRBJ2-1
TGTGCCAGCACCCCCGAGGGACTAGCGGGAAGGAATGAGCAGTTCTTC
CASTPEGLAGRNEQFF
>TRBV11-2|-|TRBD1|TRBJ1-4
TGTGCCAGCAGCGCAGGGACAGACGGTGAAAAACTGTTTTTT
CASSAGTDGEKLFF
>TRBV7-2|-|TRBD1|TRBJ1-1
TGTGCCAGCAGTTCACAGGGGGTTGATACTGAAGCTTTCTTT
CASSSQGVDTEAFF
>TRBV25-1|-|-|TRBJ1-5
TGTGCCAGCAGTGACACTTGGAATGGGCCCCAGCATTTT
CASSDTWNGPQHF
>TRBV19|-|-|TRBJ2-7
TGTGCCACCTCCTGGTCCTACGAGCAGTACTTC
CATSWSYEQYF
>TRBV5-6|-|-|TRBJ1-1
TGTGCCAGCAGCTACACAGGGAACGGTCTGAACACTGAAGCTTTCTTT
CASSYTGNGLNTEAFF
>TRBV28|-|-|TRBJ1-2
TGTGCCAGCAGTACGACGGATTATGGCTACACCTTC
CASSTTDYGYTF
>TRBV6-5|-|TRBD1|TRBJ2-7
TGTGCCAGCAGTCGCACAGGGGGCGAGCAGTACTTC
CASSRTGGEQYF
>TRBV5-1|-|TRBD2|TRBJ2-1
TGCGCCAGCAGCTTGATCGCGGGAGTGCCCTACAATGAGCAGTTCTTC
CASSLIAGVPYNEQFF
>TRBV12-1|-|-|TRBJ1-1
TGTGCCAGCAGCTTTAGACAACTACGGGACACTGAAGCTTTCTTT
CASSFRQLRDTEAFF
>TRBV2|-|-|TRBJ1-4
TGTGCCAGGAGGGGGGGACAAGAAAAACTGTTTTTT
CARRGGQEKLFF
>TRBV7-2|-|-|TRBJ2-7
TGTGCCAGCAGCTCGGGACACAGCTACGAGCAGTACTTC
CASSSGHSYEQYF
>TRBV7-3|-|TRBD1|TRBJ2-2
TGTGCCAGCAGCACGCAGGGGGCGAACACCGGGGAGCTGTTTTTT
CASSTQGANTGELFF
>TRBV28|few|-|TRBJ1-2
TGTGCCAGCTTGGGAGGGTCCCTCTATGGCTACACCTTC
CASLGGSLYGYTF
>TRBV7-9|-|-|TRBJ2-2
TGTGCCAGCAGCCACCCGATAATGGGCGGGGAGCTGTTTTTT
CASSHPIMGGELFF
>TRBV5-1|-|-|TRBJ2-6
TGCGCCAGCAGTCGGGTTAGCCCTGGGGCTGGGGCCAACGTCCTGACTTTC
CASSRVSPGAGANVLTF
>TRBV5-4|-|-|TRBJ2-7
TGTGCCAGCAGCTCAGGTCGGGCCGAGCAGTACTTC
CASSSGRAEQYF
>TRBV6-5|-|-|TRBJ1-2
TGTGCCAGCAGTTACGGGGATTTAACAGGCGGTGGCTACACCTTC
CASSYGDLTGGGYTF
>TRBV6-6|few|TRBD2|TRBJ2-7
TGTGCCAGCAGTTACAGTGGGGGGGACTCCTACGAGCAGTACTTC
CASSYSGGDSYEQYF
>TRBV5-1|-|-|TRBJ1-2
TGCGCCAGCCGAGATACCTCCGGGGTAACTCGAGGCTACACCTTC
CASRDTSGVTRGYTF
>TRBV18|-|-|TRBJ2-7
TGTGCCAGCTCACCATCAAGGGGGACTTACGAGCAGTACTTC
CASSPSRGTYEQYF